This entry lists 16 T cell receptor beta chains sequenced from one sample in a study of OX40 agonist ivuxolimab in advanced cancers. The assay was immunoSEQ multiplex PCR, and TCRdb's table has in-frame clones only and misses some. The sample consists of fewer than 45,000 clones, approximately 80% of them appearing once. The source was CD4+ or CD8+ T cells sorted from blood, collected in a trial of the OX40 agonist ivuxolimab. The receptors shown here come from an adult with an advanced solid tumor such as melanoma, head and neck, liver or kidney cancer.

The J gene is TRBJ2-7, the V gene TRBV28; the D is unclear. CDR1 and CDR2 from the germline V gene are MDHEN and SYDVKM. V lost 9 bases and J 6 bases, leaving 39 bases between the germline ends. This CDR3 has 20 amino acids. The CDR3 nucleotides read TGTGCCAGTCTTCCGGACGACATCCCCGACTCCGACCGCCCCGACTCCGAGCAGTACTTC. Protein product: CASLPDDIPDSDRPDSEQYF.

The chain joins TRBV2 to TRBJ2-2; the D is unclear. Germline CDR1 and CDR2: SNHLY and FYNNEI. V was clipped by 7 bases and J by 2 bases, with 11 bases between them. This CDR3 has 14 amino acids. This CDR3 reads CASNVAINTGELFF. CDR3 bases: TGTGCCAGCAACGTTGCGATCAACACCGGGGAGCTGTTTTTT.

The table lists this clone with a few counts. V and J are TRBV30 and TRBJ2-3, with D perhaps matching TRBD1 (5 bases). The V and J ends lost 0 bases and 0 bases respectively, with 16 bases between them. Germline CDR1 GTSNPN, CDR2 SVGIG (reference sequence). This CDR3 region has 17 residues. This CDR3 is CAWSVLKSWGSTDTQYF. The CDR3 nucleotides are TGTGCCTGGAGTGTACTGAAAAGTTGGGGCAGCACAGATACGCAGTATTTT.

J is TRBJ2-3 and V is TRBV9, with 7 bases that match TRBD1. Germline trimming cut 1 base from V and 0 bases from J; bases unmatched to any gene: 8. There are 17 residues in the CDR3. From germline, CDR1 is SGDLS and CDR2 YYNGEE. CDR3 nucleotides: TGTGCCAGCAGCGTATTTTCCGGGACAGAAAGCACAGATACGCAGTATTTT. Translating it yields CASSVFSGTESTDTQYF.

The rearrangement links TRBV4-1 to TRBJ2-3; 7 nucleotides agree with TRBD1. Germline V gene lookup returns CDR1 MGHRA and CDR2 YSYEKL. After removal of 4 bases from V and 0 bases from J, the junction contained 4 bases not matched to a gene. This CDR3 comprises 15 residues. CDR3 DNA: TGCGCCAGCAGCCTCAGACAGGGTAGCACAGATACGCAGTATTTT. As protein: CASSLRQGSTDTQYF.

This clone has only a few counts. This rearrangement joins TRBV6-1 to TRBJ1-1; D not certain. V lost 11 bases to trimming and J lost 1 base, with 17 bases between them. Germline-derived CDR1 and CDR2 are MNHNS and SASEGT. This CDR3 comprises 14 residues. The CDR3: CASMGVRANTEAFF. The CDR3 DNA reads TGTGCCTCCATGGGAGTGAGGGCGAACACTGAAGCTTTCTTT.

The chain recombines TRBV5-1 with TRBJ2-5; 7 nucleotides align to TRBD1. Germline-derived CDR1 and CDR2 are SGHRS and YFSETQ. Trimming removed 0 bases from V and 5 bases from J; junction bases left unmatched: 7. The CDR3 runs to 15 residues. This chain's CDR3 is CASSLASTGMETQYF. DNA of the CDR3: TGCGCCAGCAGCTTGGCCTCGACAGGGATGGAGACCCAGTACTTC.

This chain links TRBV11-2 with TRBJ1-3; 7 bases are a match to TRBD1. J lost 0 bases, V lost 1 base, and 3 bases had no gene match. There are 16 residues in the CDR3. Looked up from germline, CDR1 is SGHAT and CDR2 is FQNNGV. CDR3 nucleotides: TGTGCCAGCAGCTTAGTAGGGGGCTTCTCTGGAAACACCATATATTTT. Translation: CASSLVGGFSGNTIYF.

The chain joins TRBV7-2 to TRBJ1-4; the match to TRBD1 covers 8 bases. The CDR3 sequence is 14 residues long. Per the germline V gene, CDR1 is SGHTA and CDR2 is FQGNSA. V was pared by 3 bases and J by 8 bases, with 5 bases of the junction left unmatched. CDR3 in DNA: TGTGCCAGCAGCTTGGCAGGGGGCCTGGAAAAACTGTTTTTT. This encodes CASSLAGGLEKLFF.

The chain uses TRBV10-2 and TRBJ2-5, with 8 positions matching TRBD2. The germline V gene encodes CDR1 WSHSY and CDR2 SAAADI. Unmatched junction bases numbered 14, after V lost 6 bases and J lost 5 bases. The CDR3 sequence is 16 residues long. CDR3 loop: CASSRGVRGGHETQYF. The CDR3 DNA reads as TGCGCCAGCAGCCGAGGGGTTCGGGGGGGCCATGAGACCCAGTACTTC.

The CDR3 protein is CASTRTGEETQYF. The CDR3 region has the DNA TGTGCCAGCACCCGGACAGGGGAAGAGACCCAGTACTTC. This chain uses TRBV6-5 with TRBJ2-5, with TRBD1 matching over 9 bases. The CDR3 sequence is 13 residues long. Trimming took 7 bases from V and 3 from J; bases not matched to a gene: 3. Per the germline V gene, CDR1 is MNHEY and CDR2 is SVGAGI.

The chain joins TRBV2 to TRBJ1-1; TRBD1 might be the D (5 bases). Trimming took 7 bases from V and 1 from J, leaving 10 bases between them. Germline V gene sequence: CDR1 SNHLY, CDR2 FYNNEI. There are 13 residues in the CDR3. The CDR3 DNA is TGTGCCAGCACTGGGACGGCGAACACTGAAGCTTTCTTT. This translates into CASTGTANTEAFF.

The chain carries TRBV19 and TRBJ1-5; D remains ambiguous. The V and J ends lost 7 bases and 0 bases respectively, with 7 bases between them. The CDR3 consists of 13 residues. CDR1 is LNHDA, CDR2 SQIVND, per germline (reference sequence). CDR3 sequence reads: CASTTYSNQPQHF. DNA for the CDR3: TGTGCCAGTACGACATATAGCAATCAGCCCCAGCATTTT.

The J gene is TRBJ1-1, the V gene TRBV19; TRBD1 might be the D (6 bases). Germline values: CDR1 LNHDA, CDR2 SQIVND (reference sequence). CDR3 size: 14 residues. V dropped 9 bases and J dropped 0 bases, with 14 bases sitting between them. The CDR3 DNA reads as TGTGCCAGCGGACAGAGGGCCATGAACACTGAAGCTTTCTTT. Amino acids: CASGQRAMNTEAFF.

CDR3 nucleotide sequence: TGTGCCAGCAGCTTGGGGGACAGGCAAACTGAAGCTTTCTTT. The encoded protein is CASSLGDRQTEAFF. V gene TRBV5-4 combines with J gene TRBJ1-1, with 8 bases aligning to TRBD1. V lost 0 bases and J lost 5; bases outside the gene matches: 3. The length of the CDR3 is 14 residues. From germline, CDR1 is SGHNT and CDR2 YYREEE (reference sequence).

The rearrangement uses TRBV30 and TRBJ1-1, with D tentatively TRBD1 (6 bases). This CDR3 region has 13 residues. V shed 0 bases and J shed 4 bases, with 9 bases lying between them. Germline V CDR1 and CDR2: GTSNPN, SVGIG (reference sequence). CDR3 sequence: CAWSVLGGTEAFF. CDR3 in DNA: TGTGCCTGGAGTGTCTTAGGGGGCACTGAAGCTTTCTTT.